These 8 T cell receptor beta chains came from one sample sequenced in a study of T cells after yellow fever vaccination. One entry per CDR3 protein, called by TCRdb with MiXCR from the 5' RACE reads. The profile shows hundreds of thousands of distinct CDR3 sequences, around 3.6% of them singletons. Specimen: PBMCs, collected on the day of the yellow fever booster vaccination. The receptors here all came from a man aged 18 to 30 who received the YFV17D yellow fever vaccine.

This clonotype was detected a few times. The V gene is TRBV5-1, the J gene TRBJ2-1; 16 bases line up with TRBD2. The germline gives CDR1 SGHRS, CDR2 YFSETQ. The V and J ends lost 4 bases and 8 bases, in that order; junction bases with no gene match: 3. This CDR3 region has 15 residues. The CDR3 DNA reads TGCGCCAGCAGCCCGGGACTAGCGGGGGGGTATGAGCAGTTCTTC. Amino acids: CASSPGLAGGYEQFF.

The chain couples TRBV20-1 to TRBJ2-4; a possible D gene is TRBD1 (6 bases). The ends were cut back, 0 bases at V and 2 bases at J, with 11 bases in the middle. CDR1 is DFQATT, CDR2 SNEGSKA, per germline (reference sequence). The CDR3 length is 15 residues. This CDR3 is CSARERDNSKNIQYF. The CDR3 DNA reads as TGCAGTGCTAGAGAGAGGGACAATTCCAAAAACATTCAGTACTTC.

In its sample, this clonotype was seen many times. This chain connects TRBV12-3 or TRBV12-4 to TRBJ2-4; D is possibly TRBD2 (6 bases). V was trimmed by 1 base and J by 1 base, leaving 11 bases between them. This CDR3 is built from 16 residues. The CDR3 reads CASSLEGGVAKNIQYF. CDR3 nucleotides: TGTGCCAGCAGTTTAGAGGGCGGGGTCGCCAAAAACATTCAGTACTTC.

This clonotype was counted many times. This sequence joins TRBV7-8 and TRBJ2-3, with a weak D call TRBD1 (7 bases). Trimming removed 3 bases at V and 4 bases at J, with 17 bases between. CDR3 length: 16 residues. Germline CDR1 reads SGHVS; CDR2 reads FQNEAQ. The CDR3 region is CASSLGISRGADTQYF. CDR3 DNA sequence: TGTGCCAGCAGCTTGGGTATTAGCAGGGGGGCAGATACGCAGTATTTT.

This clonotype was seen ten or more times. The rearrangement uses TRBV24-1 and TRBJ1-4; a weak D match, TRBD1 (6 bases). Germline CDR1 reads KGHDR; CDR2 reads SFDVKD. V was shortened by 11 bases and J by 8 bases, with 17 bases between the two germline ends. There are 13 residues in the CDR3. The CDR3 protein is CARNSQGLEKLFF. The DNA of the CDR3 is TGTGCCAGGAATTCCCAGGGGCTCGAAAAACTGTTTTTT.

V gene TRBV2 combines with J gene TRBJ1-5; D unclear. Trimming pared 5 bases from V and 7 bases from J, leaving 9 bases between. The germline CDR1 and CDR2 sequences are SNHLY and FYNNEI. The CDR3 loop spans 12 amino acids. CDR3: CASSRLIQPQHF. The CDR3 DNA sequence: TGTGCCAGCAGTCGACTCATCCAGCCCCAGCATTTT.

This clonotype was counted ten times or more. The CDR3 is CASSHDLRYSEAFF. Written as DNA, the CDR3 is TGTGCCAGCAGCCATGACCTCAGGTACTCTGAAGCTTTCTTT. This chain links TRBV7-9 with TRBJ1-1; no firm D call. Germline CDR1 reads SEHNR; CDR2 reads FQNEAQ (reference sequence). V lost 5 bases to trimming and J lost 6 bases, with 16 bases between them. The CDR3 covers 14 residues.

This clonotype was seen ten or more times. The rearrangement joins TRBV5-1 to TRBJ2-1; D is perhaps TRBD2 (6 bases). The V gene lost 2 bases and the J gene lost 5 bases, with 8 bases spanning the gap. CDR1 is SGHRS, CDR2 YFSETQ, per germline. The CDR3 is made up of 13 amino acids. CDR3 bases: TGCGCCAGCAGCTTTGGCGGGGACAATGAGCAGTTCTTC. It codes for CASSFGGDNEQFF.